These 27 T cell receptor beta chains were sequenced from one sample in a study of cytomegalovirus exposure and HLA in healthy donors. Vbeta (60) and Jbeta (13) primers were used in the PCR. Measured with immunoSEQ multiplex PCR; TCRdb has only the in-frame clones, and not every one. The repertoire has 130,000 to 150,000 clones, approximately 80% of them found once; the top ten carry around 4.1%. The sequencing sample was made of PBMCs. Source of these receptors: a man in his forties in good health and CMV-seropositive.

The CDR3 region is CASSLGSGSYEQYF. The CDR3 bases are TGTGCCAGCAGCTTAGGTTCAGGGTCCTACGAGCAGTACTTC. V is TRBV7-8 and J is TRBJ2-7, with D perhaps TRBD1 (5 bases). The V gene lost 1 base and the J gene lost 1 base, with 8 bases spanning the gap. Per the germline V gene, CDR1 is SGHVS and CDR2 is FQNEAQ. This CDR3 region has 14 residues.

The gene calls are TRBV19 and TRBJ1-5; 7 positions match TRBD1. V lost 6 bases, J lost 3 bases, and 2 bases stayed unmatched. This CDR3 comprises 13 residues. Per germline, CDR1 LNHDA and CDR2 SQIVND (reference sequence). The CDR3 DNA follows: TGTGCCAGTAGCGGGACAGTCAATCAGCCCCAGCATTTT. Amino acid sequence: CASSGTVNQPQHF.

This clone was observed once. The J gene is TRBJ2-7, the V gene TRBV6-6; a weak D match, TRBD1 (6 bases). CDR3 length: 15 amino acids. Trimming took off 4 bases at V and 2 bases at J, with 15 bases between the two ends. The germline V gene has CDR1 MNHNY and CDR2 SVGAGI (reference sequence). The CDR3 sequence: CASSSYRDMAYEQYF. As DNA, the CDR3 is TGTGCCAGCAGTTCCTACCGGGACATGGCCTACGAGCAGTACTTC.

V and J are TRBV4-3 and TRBJ1-1; D not certain. CDR3 length: 15 amino acids. The V end lost 0 bases, the J end lost 2 bases, and 10 bases lay between the germline ends. Germline V CDR1 and CDR2: LGHNA, YSLEER. The CDR3 coding sequence is TGCGCCAGCAGCCAAGATACAGTGGGTAACACTGAAGCTTTCTTT. Protein: CASSQDTVGNTEAFF.

The V and J genes are TRBV19 and TRBJ1-4; D not certain. This CDR3 region has 14 residues. V gave up 3 bases and J gave up 0 bases, with 5 bases separating them. CDR1 is LNHDA, CDR2 SQIVND, per germline (reference sequence). The CDR3 sequence: CASSISATNEKLFF. The CDR3 region has the DNA TGTGCCAGTAGTATTTCGGCAACTAATGAAAAACTGTTTTTT.

The chain is built from TRBV19 and TRBJ1-1; D is undetermined. CDR1 LNHDA and CDR2 SQIVND come from the germline V gene (reference sequence). V lost 10 bases and J 1 base, leaving 16 bases between the germline ends. The CDR3 extends over 14 amino acids. CDR3 sequence: CATNRWYGNTEAFF. CDR3 sequence (DNA): TGTGCCACCAACCGGTGGTACGGGAACACTGAAGCTTTCTTT.

Comment on this clone: The identical CDR3 is also encoded by other nucleotide sequences in the sample. The chain links TRBV5-1 to TRBJ1-5; D unresolved. This CDR3 contains 14 residues. V was trimmed by 0 bases and J by 2 bases, leaving 6 bases between them. CDR1 is SGHRS, CDR2 YFSETQ, per germline. CDR3 bases: TGCGCCAGCAGCTTGGATGCGGGCAATCAGCCCCAGCATTTT. Protein: CASSLDAGNQPQHF.

The V gene is TRBV4-1, the J gene TRBJ1-1; 10 bases match TRBD1. The CDR3 is 18 residues long. The ends lost 0 bases at V and 4 bases at J; junction bases unmatched: 11. The germline CDR1 and CDR2 sequences are MGHRA and YSYEKL. In DNA, the CDR3 is TGCGCCAGCAGCCAAGAATTCTCGACAGGGGGCGATTTCACTGAAGCTTTCTTT. It encodes CASSQEFSTGGDFTEAFF.

The CDR3 region is CASSQVPNTGELFF. The CDR3 DNA sequence: TGTGCCAGCAGCCAGGTTCCGAACACCGGGGAGCTGTTTTTT. V and J are TRBV6-6 and TRBJ2-2; no clear D. CDR1 is MNHNY and CDR2 is SVGAGI in the germline V gene (reference sequence). This CDR3 spans 14 amino acids. The germline V and J ends were trimmed by 6 bases and 0 bases, with 8 bases remaining between them.

This clone showed up just a few times. This sequence joins TRBV2 and TRBJ1-4, with 8 positions matching TRBD1. This CDR3 is built from 14 residues. The ends lost 6 bases at V and 7 bases at J; junction bases unmatched: 7. The V gene's germline CDR1 is SNHLY and CDR2 FYNNEI. Written as DNA, the CDR3 is TGTGCCAGCAGGGAGGGGACAGGTCCTGAAAAACTGTTTTTT. The encoded protein is CASREGTGPEKLFF.

The rearrangement links TRBV11-2 to TRBJ1-5, with unresolved D. The CDR3 runs 13 residues. Germline loops: CDR1 SGHAT, CDR2 FQNNGV. The V end was cut by 5 bases, the J end by 7 bases, with 12 bases between. The CDR3 DNA sequence: TGTGCCAGCAGCCCCGACCAGGAACAGCCCCAGCATTTT. Protein sequence: CASSPDQEQPQHF. The full variable domain, rest sourced from reference TRBV11-2 and TRBJ1-5, is EAGVAQSPRYKIIEKRQSVAFWCNPISGHATLYWYQQILGQGPKLLIQFQNNGVVDDSQLPKDRFSAERLKGVDSTLKIQPAKLEDSAVYLCASSPDQEQPQHFGDGTRLSIL.

This clone was detected once. V and J are TRBV5-1 and TRBJ1-1, with a tentative D call TRBD1 (6 bases). The CDR3 contains 15 residues. Germline values: CDR1 SGHRS, CDR2 YFSETQ. V was clipped by 4 bases and J by 4 bases, with 17 bases between them. The CDR3 region has the DNA TGCGCCAGCAGCATGTCCCAGGGGTTGGGCACTGAAGCTTTCTTT. Translating gives CASSMSQGLGTEAFF.

The J gene is TRBJ2-3, the V gene TRBV5-1, with D perhaps TRBD2 (6 bases). CDR3 length: 15 amino acids. The germline V gene encodes CDR1 SGHRS and CDR2 YFSETQ. Between the trimmed V and J ends, which lost 4 bases and 1 base, there was a span of 13 bases. The DNA for the CDR3 is TGCGCCAGCAGCCCACGGACGGGGGGCACAGATACGCAGTATTTT. Protein sequence: CASSPRTGGTDTQYF.

The V gene is TRBV4-3, the J gene TRBJ2-1, with 8 bases fitting TRBD2. This CDR3 has 15 residues. The J segment lost 5 bases and the V segment lost 3 bases, leaving 6 bases of the junction unmatched. Germline V gives CDR1 LGHNA, CDR2 YSLEER. The CDR3 sequence is CASSHYGGANNEQFF. The CDR3 DNA reads as TGCGCCAGCAGCCATTACGGGGGGGCAAACAATGAGCAGTTCTTC.

The chain is built from TRBV30 and TRBJ2-7, with D uncertain. Germline CDR1 is GTSNPN and CDR2 is SVGIG (reference sequence). Trimming removed 2 bases from V and 3 bases from J, with 11 bases in between. CDR3 length: 13 residues. CDR3: CAWSIKTGYEQYF. Here the CDR3 DNA reads TGTGCCTGGAGTATTAAGACGGGCTACGAGCAGTACTTC.

The chain carries TRBV10-3 and TRBJ2-5, with 16 bases aligning to TRBD2. V dropped 4 bases and J dropped 3; count of bases not matched to a gene: 8. CDR1 and CDR2 from the germline V gene are ENHRY and SYGVKD. This CDR3 contains 18 residues. In DNA, the CDR3 is TGTGCCATCAGTGCTTCTCCGGGACTAGCGGGGGGGAAAGAGACCCAGTACTTC. Protein: CAISASPGLAGGKETQYF.

This clone was seen a single time. The chain joins TRBV5-1 to TRBJ2-7; 9 bases line up with TRBD1. Germline V gene lookup returns CDR1 SGHRS and CDR2 YFSETQ. The junction had 6 bases not matched to a gene; V was cut back by 0 bases and J by 2 bases. The CDR3 totals 16 residues. CDR3: CASSLDGTGMTYEQYF. CDR3 in DNA: TGCGCCAGCAGCTTGGACGGGACAGGGATGACCTACGAGCAGTACTTC.

This clone was observed once. The chain recombines TRBV5-1 with TRBJ2-3, with D possibly TRBD2 on 6 matching bases. Germline V gene lookup returns CDR1 SGHRS and CDR2 YFSETQ. The CDR3 covers 15 residues. Trimming cost V 1 base and J 4 bases, with 13 bases left between them. This CDR3 is CASSLLRGGSDTQYF. The DNA for the CDR3 is TGCGCCAGCAGCTTGTTACGGGGAGGATCAGATACGCAGTATTTT.

CDR3 in DNA: TGTGCCAGCAGTTGGGGGGACAATCAGCCCCAGCATTTT. Translating gives CASSWGDNQPQHF. The gene calls are TRBV6-5 and TRBJ1-5; D is perhaps TRBD1 (5 bases). The CDR3 covers 13 residues. Trimming shortened V by 4 bases and J by 3 bases, and 7 bases separated the two germline ends. Per germline, CDR1 MNHEY and CDR2 SVGAGI.

The chain has TRBV10-3 and TRBJ1-1; 8 bases fit TRBD1. The germline V gene has CDR1 ENHRY and CDR2 SYGVKD. The CDR3 runs to 17 residues. The V and J ends lost 7 bases and 0 bases, in that order; junction bases with no gene match: 13. CDR3 sequence: CAITRNRGQAMNTEAFF. Written as DNA, the CDR3 is TGTGCCATCACTCGGAATAGGGGACAGGCGATGAACACTGAAGCTTTCTTT.

The chain employs TRBV6-5 and TRBJ1-1; 8 bases match TRBD1. CDR1 and CDR2 from the germline V gene are MNHEY and SVGAGI. Losses at the gene ends were 7 bases for V and 4 bases for J; bases not matched to a gene: 5. The CDR3 spans 13 residues. The CDR3 region is CASNTGGITEAFF. The DNA of the CDR3 is TGTGCCAGCAATACAGGGGGTATCACTGAAGCTTTCTTT.

The chain employs TRBV5-6 and TRBJ2-1; D remains unclear. Germline V lookup: CDR1 SGHDT, CDR2 YYEEEE. Between the trimmed V and J ends, which lost 3 bases and 6 bases, there was a span of 4 bases. This CDR3 is built from 11 residues. The CDR3 reads CASSYSNEQFF. Written as DNA, the CDR3 is TGTGCCAGCAGCTATAGCAATGAGCAGTTCTTC.

The chain uses TRBV27 and TRBJ2-2; the D gene is possibly TRBD2 (5 bases). The CDR3 loop spans 13 amino acids. Germline loops: CDR1 MNHEY, CDR2 SMNVEV (reference sequence). The V and J ends lost 4 bases and 5 bases respectively, with 8 bases between them. CDR3 in amino acids: CASSSPGTGELFF. The DNA for the CDR3 is TGTGCCAGCAGTTCACCGGGAACCGGGGAGCTGTTTTTT.

V is TRBV18 and J is TRBJ1-1; 7 nucleotides match TRBD1. Germline CDR1 and CDR2: KGHSH and LQKENI. The CDR3 has 15 amino acids. V shed 3 bases, J shed 0 bases, and the junction held 4 bases outside the gene matches. CDR3 sequence (DNA): TGTGCCAGCTCACCTGTGGACAGGCTGAACACTGAAGCTTTCTTT. It specifies CASSPVDRLNTEAFF.

This sequence joins TRBV6-5 and TRBJ1-1; D call uncertain. Germline CDR1 is MNHEY and CDR2 is SVGAGI. Trimming removed 7 bases from V and 3 bases from J, with 12 bases in between. CDR3 length equals 13 residues. CDR3 nucleotides: TGTGCCAGCAAAGCCGAGCGCTACACTGAAGCTTTCTTT. Protein: CASKAERYTEAFF.

The chain carries TRBV14 and TRBJ1-2; D not resolved. The CDR3 consists of 13 residues. V lost 0 bases to trimming and J lost 5 bases, with 7 bases between them. The germline gives CDR1 SGHDN, CDR2 FVKESK. The CDR3 DNA is TGTGCCAGCAGCCAAGAGTGGGAGTATGGCTACACCTTC. The encoded protein is CASSQEWEYGYTF.

This clone was detected only a few times. The gene calls are TRBV29-1 and TRBJ2-4, with D tentatively TRBD1 (6 bases). Per germline, CDR1 SQVTM and CDR2 ANQGSEA. CDR3 length equals 15 residues. V was shortened by 5 bases and J by 0 bases, with 14 bases between the two germline ends. The DNA for the CDR3 is TGCAGCGTTAAATACGGACAGATAGCCAAAAACATTCAGTACTTC. Translated, it gives CSVKYGQIAKNIQYF.